This T cell receptor (beta chain) was captured in a study of blood T cell repertoires in COVID-19. V was clipped by 4 bases and J by 5 bases; unmatched bases: 3. Germline loops: CDR1 LGHDT, CDR2 YNNKEL (reference sequence). The CDR3 has 14 amino acids. Original analysis: Amplification of reference gene primers was used by the study to estimate nucleated cell counts. The method was immunoSEQ multiplex PCR; TCRdb's version includes in-frame clones alone and lacks a portion of them. V, J and clone size derive from that table, while D and trimming were established from the DNA sequence. The sample has some 190,000 clones, around 81% seen once; the top ten hold around 4.5%.

The specimen was PBMCs or T cells enriched from blood (not recorded which). The chain combines TRBV3-1 (or the pseudogene TRBV3-2) with TRBJ2-5, with 11 bases aligning to TRBD2. The receptor's source is a man younger than 45 with acute COVID-19. CDR3 loop: CASSLRTSGETQYF. As DNA, the CDR3 is TGTGCCAGCAGCCTTCGGACTAGCGGGGAGACCCAGTACTTC.